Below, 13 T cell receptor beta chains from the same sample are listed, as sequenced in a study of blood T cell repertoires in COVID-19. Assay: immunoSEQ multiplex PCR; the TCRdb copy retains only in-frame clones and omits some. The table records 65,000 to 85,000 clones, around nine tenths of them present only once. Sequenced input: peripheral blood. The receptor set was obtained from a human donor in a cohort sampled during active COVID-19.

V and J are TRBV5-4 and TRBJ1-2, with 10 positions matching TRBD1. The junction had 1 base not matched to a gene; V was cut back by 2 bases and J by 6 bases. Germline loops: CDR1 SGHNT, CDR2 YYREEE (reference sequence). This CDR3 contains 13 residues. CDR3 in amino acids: CASSLGTGDGYTF. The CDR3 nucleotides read TGTGCCAGCAGCTTAGGGACAGGGGATGGCTACACCTTC.

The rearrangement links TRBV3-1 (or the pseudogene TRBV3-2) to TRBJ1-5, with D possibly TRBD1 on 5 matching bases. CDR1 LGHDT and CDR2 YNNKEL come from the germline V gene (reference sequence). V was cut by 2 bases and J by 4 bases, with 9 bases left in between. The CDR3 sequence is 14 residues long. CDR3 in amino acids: CASSQTPGNQPQHF. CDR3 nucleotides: TGTGCCAGCAGCCAAACCCCAGGGAATCAGCCCCAGCATTTT.

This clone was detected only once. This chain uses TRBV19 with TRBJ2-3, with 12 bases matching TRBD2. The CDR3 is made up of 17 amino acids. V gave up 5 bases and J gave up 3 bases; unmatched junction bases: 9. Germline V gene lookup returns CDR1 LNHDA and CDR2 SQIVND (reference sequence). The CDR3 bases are TGTGCCAGTAGTTCGCGACTAGCGGGGGTTACAACAGATACGCAGTATTTT. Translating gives CASSSRLAGVTTDTQYF. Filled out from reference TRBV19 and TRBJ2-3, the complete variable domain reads DGGITQSPKYLFRKEGQNVTLSCEQNLNHDAMYWYRQDPGQGLRLIYYSQIVNDFQKGDIAEGYSVSREKKESFPLTVTSAQKNPTAFYLCASSSRLAGVTTDTQYFGPGTRLTVL.

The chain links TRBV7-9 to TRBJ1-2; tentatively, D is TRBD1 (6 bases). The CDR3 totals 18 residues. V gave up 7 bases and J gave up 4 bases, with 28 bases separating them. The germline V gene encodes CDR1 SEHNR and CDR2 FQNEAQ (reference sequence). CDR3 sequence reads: CASIIIPSRLDRSYGYTF. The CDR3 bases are TGTGCCAGCATCATCATTCCGTCGCGTCTCGACAGGTCCTATGGCTACACCTTC.

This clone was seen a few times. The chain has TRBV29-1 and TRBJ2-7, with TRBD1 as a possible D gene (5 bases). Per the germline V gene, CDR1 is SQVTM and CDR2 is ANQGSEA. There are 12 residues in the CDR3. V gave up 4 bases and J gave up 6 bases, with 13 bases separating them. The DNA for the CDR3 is TGCAGCGTTGCGCAGGGAAGGCGCGAGCAGTACTTC. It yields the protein CSVAQGRREQYF.

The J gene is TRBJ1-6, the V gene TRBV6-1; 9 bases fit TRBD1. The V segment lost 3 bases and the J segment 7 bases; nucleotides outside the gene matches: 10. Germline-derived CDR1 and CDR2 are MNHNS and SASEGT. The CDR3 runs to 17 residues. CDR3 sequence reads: CASSDTGTGLRNSPLHF. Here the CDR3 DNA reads TGTGCCAGCAGTGACACCGGGACAGGGCTAAGGAATTCACCCCTCCACTTT.

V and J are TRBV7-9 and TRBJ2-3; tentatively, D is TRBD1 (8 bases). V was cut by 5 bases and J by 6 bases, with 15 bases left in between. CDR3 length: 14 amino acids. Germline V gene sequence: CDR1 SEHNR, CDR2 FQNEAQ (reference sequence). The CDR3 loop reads CASSLGQGGDTQYF. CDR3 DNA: TGTGCCAGCAGCCTCGGACAGGGAGGGGATACGCAGTATTTT.

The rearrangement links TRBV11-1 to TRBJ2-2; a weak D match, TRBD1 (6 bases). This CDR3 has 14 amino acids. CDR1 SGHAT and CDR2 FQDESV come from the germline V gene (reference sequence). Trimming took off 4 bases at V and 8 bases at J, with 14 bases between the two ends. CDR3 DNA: TGTGCCAGCAGCTCCGTGCAGGGGCTGGGGGAGCTGTTTTTT. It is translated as CASSSVQGLGELFF. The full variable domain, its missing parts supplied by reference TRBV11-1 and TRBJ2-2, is EAEVAQSPRYKITEKSQAVAFWCDPISGHATLYWYRQILGQGPELLVQFQDESVVDDSQLPKDRFSAERLKGVDSTLKIQPAELGDSAMYLCASSSVQGLGELFFGEGSRLTVL.

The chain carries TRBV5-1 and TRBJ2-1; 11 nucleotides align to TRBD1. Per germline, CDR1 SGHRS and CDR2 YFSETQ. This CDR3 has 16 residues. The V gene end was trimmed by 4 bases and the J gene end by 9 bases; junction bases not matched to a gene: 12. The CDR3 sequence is CASSLQGRTGGGEQFF. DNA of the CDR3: TGCGCCAGCAGCCTCCAAGGCCGGACAGGGGGCGGTGAGCAGTTCTTC.

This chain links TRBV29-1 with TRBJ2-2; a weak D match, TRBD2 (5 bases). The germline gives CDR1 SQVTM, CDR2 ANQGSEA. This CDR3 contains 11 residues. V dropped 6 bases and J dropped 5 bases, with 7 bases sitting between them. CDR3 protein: CSVGSTGELFF. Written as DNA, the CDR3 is TGCAGCGTAGGGAGTACCGGGGAGCTGTTTTTT.

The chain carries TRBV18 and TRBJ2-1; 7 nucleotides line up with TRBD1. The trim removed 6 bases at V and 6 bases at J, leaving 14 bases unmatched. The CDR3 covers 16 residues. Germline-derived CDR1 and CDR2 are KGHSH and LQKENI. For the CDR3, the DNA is TGTGCCAGCTCGCCAACAGGGGCCACTCTCTCCAATGAGCAGTTCTTC. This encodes CASSPTGATLSNEQFF. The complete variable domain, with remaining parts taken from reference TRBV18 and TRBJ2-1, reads NAGVMQNPRHLVRRRGQEARLRCSPMKGHSHVYWYRQLPEEGLKFMVYLQKENIIDESGMPKERFSAEFPKEGPSILRIQQVVRGDSAAYFCASSPTGATLSNEQFFGPGTRLTVL.

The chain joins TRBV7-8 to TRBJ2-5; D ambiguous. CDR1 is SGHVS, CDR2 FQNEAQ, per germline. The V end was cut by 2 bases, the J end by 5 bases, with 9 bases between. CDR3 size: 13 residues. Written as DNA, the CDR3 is TGTGCCAGCAGCTTAACCCGGGTGGAGACCCAGTACTTC. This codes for CASSLTRVETQYF.

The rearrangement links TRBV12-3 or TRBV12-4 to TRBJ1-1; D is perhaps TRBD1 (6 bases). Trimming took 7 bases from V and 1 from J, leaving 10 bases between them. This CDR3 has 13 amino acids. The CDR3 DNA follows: TGTGCCAGCACCCGGGACACGAACACTGAAGCTTTCTTT. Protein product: CASTRDTNTEAFF.